The 16 T cell receptor beta chains listed next were all sequenced from one sample in a study of blood T cell repertoires in COVID-19. Only in-frame clones appear in the TCRdb table, and some are missing; sequencing was by immunoSEQ multiplex PCR. The sample includes hundreds of thousands of clones, approximately 86% of them seen just once. Specimen: PBMCs or T cells enriched from blood (not recorded which). The origin of the receptors is a woman in her forties or fifties who had recovered from COVID-19.

The V call is TRBV10-3, the J call TRBJ2-7; 9 bases match TRBD1. With V trimmed by 3 bases and J by 6 bases, 9 bases remained unmatched. This CDR3 comprises 15 residues. Per germline, CDR1 ENHRY and CDR2 SYGVKD. CDR3 region: CAISDTGTGRFEQYF. DNA for the CDR3: TGTGCCATCAGTGATACCGGGACAGGGCGGTTCGAGCAGTACTTC.

This chain joins TRBV5-1 and TRBJ2-1, with 8 bases fitting TRBD2. The junction had 6 bases not matched to a gene; V was cut back by 5 bases and J by 2 bases. The CDR3 contains 15 residues. The germline V gene has CDR1 SGHRS and CDR2 YFSETQ. The CDR3 spells CASSPGLAPYNEQFF. The DNA for the CDR3 is TGCGCCAGCAGTCCTGGACTAGCCCCCTACAATGAGCAGTTCTTC.

This clone was observed a few times. DNA for the CDR3: TGTGCCTGGAGAACTGACGGGACAGATACGCAGTATTTT. This encodes CAWRTDGTDTQYF. J is TRBJ2-3 and V is TRBV30; D unresolved. Trimming took off 3 bases at V and 3 bases at J, with 10 bases between the two ends. CDR3 length equals 13 residues. Germline CDR1 and CDR2: GTSNPN and SVGIG (reference sequence).

The gene calls are TRBV5-1 and TRBJ2-7, with D perhaps TRBD1 (5 bases). Trimming left V 1 base short and J 6 bases short, with 17 bases between. The length of the CDR3 is 15 residues. Germline CDR1 reads SGHRS; CDR2 reads YFSETQ. The DNA for the CDR3 is TGCGCCAGCAGCTTGACCATAGGGGTCCTGGGCGAGCAGTACTTC. Encoded protein: CASSLTIGVLGEQYF. Full variable domain (remainder filled in from reference TRBV5-1 and TRBJ2-7): KAGVTQTPRYLIKTRGQQVTLSCSPISGHRSVSWYQQTPGQGLQFLFEYFSETQRNKGNFPGRFSGRQFSNSRSEMNVSTLELGDSALYLCASSLTIGVLGEQYFGPGTRLTVT.

The J gene is TRBJ2-1, the V gene TRBV24-1; a possible D gene is TRBD2 (5 bases). The germline CDR1 and CDR2 sequences are KGHDR and SFDVKD. CDR3 size: 15 residues. V dropped 3 bases and J dropped 5 bases, with 13 bases sitting between them. In nucleotides, the CDR3 is TGTGCCACCAGTGATCCCGGAGGCTACGACAATGAGCAGTTCTTC. This sequence encodes CATSDPGGYDNEQFF.

This chain joins TRBV12-5 and TRBJ1-4, with D perhaps TRBD1 (6 bases). Germline CDR1 is LGHNT and CDR2 is FRNRAP. The ends were cut back, 5 bases at V and 5 bases at J, with 27 bases in the middle. The CDR3 has 19 residues. CDR3 sequence reads: CASGPPSLGGRVGNEKLFF. For the CDR3, the DNA is TGTGCTAGTGGTCCGCCATCCTTGGGGGGGCGCGTGGGCAATGAAAAACTGTTTTTT.

V gene TRBV19 combines with J gene TRBJ1-2, with 12 bases lining up with TRBD1. The CDR3 is 18 residues long. Unmatched junction bases numbered 9, after V lost 0 bases and J lost 4 bases. Germline values: CDR1 LNHDA, CDR2 SQIVND (reference sequence). The CDR3 protein is CASSIEPGQGAGGYGYTF. CDR3 in DNA: TGTGCCAGTAGTATAGAGCCGGGACAGGGGGCCGGCGGCTATGGCTACACCTTC.

The rearrangement joins TRBV18 to TRBJ2-4; the match to TRBD2 covers 8 bases. The CDR3 consists of 17 residues. Trimming took 0 bases from V and 6 from J; bases not matched to a gene: 10. Germline lookup yields CDR1 KGHSH and CDR2 LQKENI. The CDR3 loop is CASSPPGREGPGNIQYF. CDR3 coding DNA: TGTGCCAGCTCACCACCGGGTCGGGAGGGCCCGGGAAACATTCAGTACTTC.

The table lists this clone with a count of one. The CDR3 loop is CASSLVGGSNYGYTF. CDR3 sequence (DNA): TGCGCCAGCAGCTTGGTGGGGGGGTCCAACTATGGCTACACCTTC. This chain links TRBV5-1 with TRBJ1-2, with a weak D call TRBD1 (5 bases). V lost 0 bases to trimming and J lost 2 bases, with 11 bases between them. CDR1 and CDR2 from the germline V gene are SGHRS and YFSETQ. This CDR3 contains 15 residues.

This clone came up a few times. The chain is built from TRBV27 and TRBJ1-4, with D hard to call. V was clipped by 2 bases and J by 6 bases, with 19 bases between them. The CDR3 is 17 residues long. Germline CDR1 reads MNHEY; CDR2 reads SMNVEV (reference sequence). The CDR3 loop reads CASSLSFIGSGYEKLFF. The CDR3 DNA reads TGTGCCAGCAGTTTAAGTTTTATCGGGAGCGGGTATGAAAAACTGTTTTTT. Looking up the rest from reference TRBV27 and TRBJ1-4 gives the full variable domain: EAQVTQNPRYLITVTGKKLTVTCSQNMNHEYMSWYRQDPGLGLRQIYYSMNVEVTDKGDVPEGYKVSRKEKRNFPLILESPSPNQTSLYFCASSLSFIGSGYEKLFFGSGTQLSVL.

The gene calls are TRBV28 and TRBJ1-1, with D perhaps TRBD1 (6 bases). In germline, CDR1 is MDHEN, CDR2 SYDVKM. V was shortened by 5 bases and J by 1 base, with 17 bases between the two germline ends. The CDR3 sequence is 16 residues long. Written as DNA, the CDR3 is TGTGCCAGCAGTCCCCCGGACAGACTAAAGAACACTGAAGCTTTCTTT. Translated: CASSPPDRLKNTEAFF.

The V call is TRBV11-2, the J call TRBJ2-7; maybe TRBD2 (6 bases). The CDR3 runs to 15 residues. Trimming removed 2 bases from V and 2 bases from J, with 13 bases in between. CDR1 and CDR2 from the germline V gene are SGHAT and FQNNGV. The CDR3 region is CASSLMVSGAYEQYF. In DNA form, the CDR3 reads TGTGCCAGCAGCTTAATGGTCTCGGGGGCCTACGAGCAGTACTTC.

The V call is TRBV7-8, the J call TRBJ1-1; D is undetermined. Germline V gene data show CDR1 as SGHVS and CDR2 as FQNEAQ. The V end was cut by 4 bases, the J end by 7 bases, with 10 bases between. The CDR3 consists of 12 residues. The CDR3 region is CASSSPPIEAFF. In DNA form, the CDR3 reads TGTGCCAGCAGCTCCCCCCCTATTGAAGCTTTCTTT.

The chain combines TRBV19 with TRBJ1-1, with D perhaps TRBD1 (6 bases). CDR1 and CDR2 from the germline V gene are LNHDA and SQIVND (reference sequence). Trimming removed 5 bases at V and 1 base at J, with 14 bases between. The CDR3 length is 15 residues. The CDR3: CASSFRGGPNTEAFF. CDR3 bases: TGTGCCAGTAGTTTCCGGGGGGGGCCGAACACTGAAGCTTTCTTT.

The rearrangement uses TRBV7-2 and TRBJ2-7, with TRBD2 identical over 7 bases. There are 15 residues in the CDR3. The ends lost 5 bases at V and 6 bases at J; junction bases unmatched: 13. Germline assignment: CDR1 SGHTA and CDR2 FQGNSA. The chain's CDR3 is CASSARTLAISEQYF. In DNA form, the CDR3 reads TGTGCCAGCAGCGCAAGGACACTAGCGATCTCCGAGCAGTACTTC.

The rearrangement links TRBV10-2 to TRBJ1-1; the D gene is possibly TRBD1 (5 bases). Germline lookup yields CDR1 WSHSY and CDR2 SAAADI. The CDR3 runs 11 residues. V dropped 3 bases and J dropped 7 bases, with 6 bases sitting between them. Written as DNA, the CDR3 is TGCGCCAGCAGTGAAAGGGGTGAAGCTTTCTTT. Protein sequence: CASSERGEAFF.